This record covers a single TCR beta chain. The junction shows a germline mismatch at one end, possibly a read error. The CDR3 consists of 11 residues. CDR1 is LGHNA and CDR2 is YNFKEQ in the germline V gene. The source of the sample is a study of blood T cell repertoires in COVID-19. Study-level background: Acute-phase and convalescent COVID-19 samples originated in the United States, Italy and Spain. PBMCs, B-cell-depleted T cells, or T cells were the source of the cDNA or gDNA that made up the material.

Per the original methods: Reference gene primer amplification gave nucleated cell count estimates. Sequencing used immunoSEQ multiplex PCR; TCRdb keeps in-frame clones, though not all of them. The DNA gave D and trimming, while V, J and clone size come from that table. The repertoire has roughly 700,000 clones, about 87% of them found once; the top ten carry 0.2% to 0.3%. The sample was peripheral blood. The receptor was derived from a woman aged 18-29 years with acute or convalescent COVID-19. V usage is TRBV4-2 and J usage is TRBJ1-2; no definite D call. The chain's CDR3 is CASSQGEEGAF. CDR3 in DNA: TGTGCCAGCAGCCAAGGGGAGGAGGGAGCATTC.